This T cell receptor beta chain was documented in a study of human T cells and chemical hapten exposure. The wider study: Across the whole study, which lasted around 24 weeks, patients were given diphenylcyclopropenone on the scalp once a week.

Stated time point: patch test 1, 2 weeks after DPC sensitization. Treatment in this sample: therapeutic diphenylcyclopropenone sensitization with weekly scalp DPC. From the RACE reads, TCRdb called clonotypes with MiXCR, one entry per CDR3 protein. The sample shows some 120,000 distinct CDR3 sequences, around 10% of them seen only once. Whole-study results and caveats: Against controls, expanded TCRs gave rise to significantly more large CDR3 similarity clusters.

About this clonotype itself: The antigen is undetermined.

Germline assignment: CDR1 MNHEY and CDR2 SVGEGT. Trimming took off 2 bases at V and 8 bases at J, with 9 bases between the two ends. The CDR3 consists of 12 residues. The TCR comes from a woman aged 45 to 65 with alopecia areata. Some clones in this sample may be carry-over from other donors' samples. The chain combines TRBV6-2 or TRBV6-3 with TRBJ1-2; maybe TRBD1 (5 bases). Sample: whole blood, taken in connection with sensitization to the hapten diphenylcyclopropenone (DPC). This CDR3 is CASSYGTRGYTF. The CDR3 DNA follows: TGTGCCAGCAGTTACGGGACGCGAGGCTACACCTTC.